Described below is a single TCR beta chain sequence and its context. What it binds is unknown. This sample was taken from a study of a mutant IDH1 vaccine in newly diagnosed glioma. Data came from immunoSEQ multiplex PCR; TCRdb stores just in-frame clones and leaves some out. The repertoire includes some 56,000 clones, less than 80% of them detected once, and 5.3% sits in the top ten. Regarding time point: week 47, end of study. Mutant IDH1 20-mer peptide, at 300 ug, made up each vaccine dose, with topical imiquimod. Germline CDR1 SGHRS, CDR2 YFSETQ. The CDR3 totals 14 residues. V shed 0 bases and J shed 1 base, with 7 bases lying between them.

This receptor was taken from a middle-aged man with glioma. The chain is built from TRBV5-1 and TRBJ2-5, with D maybe TRBD2 (6 bases). The source was PBMCs, collected from a glioma patient whose treatment included an IDH1 peptide vaccine. The CDR3 region has the DNA TGCGCCAGCAGCTTGGGGGACTCCCAAGAGACCCAGTACTTC. Amino acids: CASSLGDSQETQYF.